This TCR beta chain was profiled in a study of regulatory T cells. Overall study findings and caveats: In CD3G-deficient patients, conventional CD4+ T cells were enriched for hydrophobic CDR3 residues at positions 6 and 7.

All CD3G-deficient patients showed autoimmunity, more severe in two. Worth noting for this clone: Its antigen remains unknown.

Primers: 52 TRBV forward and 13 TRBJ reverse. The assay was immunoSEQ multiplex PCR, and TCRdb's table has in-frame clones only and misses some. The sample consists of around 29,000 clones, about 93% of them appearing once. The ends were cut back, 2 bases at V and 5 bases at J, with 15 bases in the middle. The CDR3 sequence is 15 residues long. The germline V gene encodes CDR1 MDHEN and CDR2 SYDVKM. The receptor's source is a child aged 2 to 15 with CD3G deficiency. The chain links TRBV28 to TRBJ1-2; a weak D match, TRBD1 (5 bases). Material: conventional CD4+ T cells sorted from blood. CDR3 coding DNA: TGTGCCAGCAGTTTAGGGCGCAGGGTGCATTATGGCTACACCTTC. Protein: CASSLGRRVHYGYTF.